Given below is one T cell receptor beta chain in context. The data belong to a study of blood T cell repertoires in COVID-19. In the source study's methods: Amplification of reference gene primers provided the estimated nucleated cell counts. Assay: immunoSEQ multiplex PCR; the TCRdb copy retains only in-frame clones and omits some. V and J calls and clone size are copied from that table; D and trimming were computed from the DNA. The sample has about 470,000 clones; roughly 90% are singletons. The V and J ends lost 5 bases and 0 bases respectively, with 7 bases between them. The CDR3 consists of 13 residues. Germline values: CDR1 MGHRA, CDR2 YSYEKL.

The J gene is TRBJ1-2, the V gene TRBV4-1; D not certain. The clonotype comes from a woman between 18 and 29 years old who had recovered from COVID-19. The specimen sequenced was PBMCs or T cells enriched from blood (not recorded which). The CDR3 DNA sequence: TGCGCCAGCAGCAGCCCCCCTAACTATGGCTACACCTTC. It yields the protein CASSSPPNYGYTF.